Presented here are 4 T cell receptor beta chains from one specimen sequenced in a study of T cell responses to AZD1222 COVID-19 vaccine. The protocol was immunoSEQ multiplex PCR, while the TCRdb copy is restricted to in-frame clones and leaves out a portion. The top ten hold around 4.8% of the sample, which has some 99,000 clones, 87% seen once. The input for sequencing was peripheral blood, taken on day 0 of AZD1222 vaccination. These receptors all stem from an adult in good health.

This chain links TRBV18 with TRBJ2-3; D perhaps matches TRBD2 (6 bases). V dropped 5 bases and J dropped 4 bases, with 13 bases sitting between them. CDR3 length: 14 amino acids. From germline, CDR1 is KGHSH and CDR2 LQKENI. The CDR3 loop is CASSENGGSDTQYF. The CDR3 DNA sequence: TGTGCCAGCTCAGAGAATGGGGGGTCAGATACGCAGTATTTT.

V and J are TRBV7-2 and TRBJ2-1, with D possibly TRBD2 on 6 matching bases. The V gene lost 7 bases and the J gene lost 9 bases, with 16 bases spanning the gap. Germline CDR1 and CDR2: SGHTA and FQGNSA. The CDR3 sequence is 13 residues long. In DNA form, the CDR3 reads TGTGCCAGCAACCTTAATCCCGGGGGTGAGCAGTTCTTC. Translating it yields CASNLNPGGEQFF.

The chain employs TRBV28 and TRBJ1-5, with D tentatively TRBD1 (6 bases). Trimming took off 10 bases at V and 5 bases at J, with 15 bases between the two ends. CDR1 is MDHEN and CDR2 is SYDVKM in the germline V gene. This CDR3 region has 13 residues. The CDR3 region has the DNA TGTGCCACCGGGGGCGGGGGACATCAGCCCCAGCATTTT. Translated, it gives CATGGGGHQPQHF. The whole variable domain, remainder taken from reference TRBV28 and TRBJ1-5, is DVKVTQSSRYLVKRTGEKVFLECVQDMDHENMFWYRQDPGLGLRLIYFSYDVKMKEKGDIPEGYSVSREKKERFSLILESASTNQTSMYLCATGGGGHQPQHFGDGTRLSIL.

The chain carries TRBV18 and TRBJ2-3, with 9 bases aligning to TRBD1. CDR1 and CDR2 (germline): KGHSH, LQKENI. Trimming cost V 4 bases and J 5 bases; bases outside gene matches: 7. CDR3 length: 15 amino acids. The CDR3 bases are TGTGCCAGCTCACTAGACAGGGGGGAAGGAGATACGCAGTATTTT. Encoded protein: CASSLDRGEGDTQYF.